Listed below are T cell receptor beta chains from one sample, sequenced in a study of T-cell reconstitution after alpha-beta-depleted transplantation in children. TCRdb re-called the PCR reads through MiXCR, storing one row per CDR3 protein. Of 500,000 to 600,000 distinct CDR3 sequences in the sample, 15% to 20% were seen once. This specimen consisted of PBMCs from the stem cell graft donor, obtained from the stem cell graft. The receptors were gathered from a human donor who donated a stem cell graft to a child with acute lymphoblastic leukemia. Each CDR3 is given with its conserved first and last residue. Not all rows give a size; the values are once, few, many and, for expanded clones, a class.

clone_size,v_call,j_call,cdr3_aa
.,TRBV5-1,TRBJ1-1,CASSLRTGRFRRAFF
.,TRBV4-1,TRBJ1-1,CASYSRGRAEAFF
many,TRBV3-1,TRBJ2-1,CASRQREGGEQFF
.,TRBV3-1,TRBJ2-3,CASSQELAGADTQYF
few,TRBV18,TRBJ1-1,CASTAEPMGGAFF
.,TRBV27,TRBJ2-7,CASSFGQGGSEQYF
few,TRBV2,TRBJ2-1,CASSVSAGGPRYNEQFF
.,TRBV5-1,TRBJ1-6,CASSLEGIGDSPLHF
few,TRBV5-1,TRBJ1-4,CASSLFSDTKLFF
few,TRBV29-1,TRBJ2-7,CSVEATPYEQYF
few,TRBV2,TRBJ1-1,CASSRTEGGNEAFF
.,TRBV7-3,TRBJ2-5,CASSLMGGAGSETQYF
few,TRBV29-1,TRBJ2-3,CSVEVMGGTQYF
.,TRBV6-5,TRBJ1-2,CASSYLQGVGGYTF
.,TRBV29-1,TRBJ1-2,CSVVVDRAPYGYTF
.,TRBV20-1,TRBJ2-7,CSAPWVAGYEQYF
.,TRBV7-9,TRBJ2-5,CASSLDRPPETQYF
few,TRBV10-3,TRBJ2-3,CAISKGESTDTQYF
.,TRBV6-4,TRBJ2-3,CASSDGPGKSTQYF
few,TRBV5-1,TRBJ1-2,CASSLAGEGYGYTF
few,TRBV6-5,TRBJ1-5,CASSYSGAQQPQHF
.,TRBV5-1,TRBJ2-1,CASSPQDSVPGFF
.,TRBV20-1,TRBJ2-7,CSAPTSEKRDEQYF
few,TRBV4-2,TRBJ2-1,CASSQDLAGVYNEQFF
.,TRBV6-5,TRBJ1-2,CASGYGTGNAYGYTF
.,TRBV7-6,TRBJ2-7,CASSFLTGRGAEQYF
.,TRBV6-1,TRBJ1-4,CASIQTRDRGRVLEKLFF
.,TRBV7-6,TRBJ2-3,CASSQDSGPDTQYF
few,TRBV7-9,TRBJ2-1,CASSFEVGFGSYNEQFF
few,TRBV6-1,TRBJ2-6,CASSTGQVFSGANVLTF
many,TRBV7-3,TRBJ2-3,CASSLNSGRADTQYF
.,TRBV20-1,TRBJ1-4,CSAPTGNEKLFF
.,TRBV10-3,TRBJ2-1,CAISELNSGRDNEQFF
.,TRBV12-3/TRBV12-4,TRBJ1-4,CASSPATNEKLFF
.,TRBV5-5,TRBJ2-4,CASSLAAGENIQYF
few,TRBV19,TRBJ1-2,CASSLLGQEGGYTF
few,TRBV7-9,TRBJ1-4,CASSQVTVYEKLFF
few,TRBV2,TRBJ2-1,CASSEPPASYNEQFF
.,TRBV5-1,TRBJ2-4,CASSETPGTAKNIQYF
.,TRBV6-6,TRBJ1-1,CASTPGPSYEAFF
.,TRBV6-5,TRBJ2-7,CASSYGPRGEQYF
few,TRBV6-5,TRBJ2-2,CASSYSGGGAVTGELFF
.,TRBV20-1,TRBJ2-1,CSARSATRVVNEQFF
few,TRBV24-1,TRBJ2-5,CATSDPWDLETQYF
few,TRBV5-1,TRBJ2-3,CASSPFGADTQYF
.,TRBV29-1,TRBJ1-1,CSVPYGVMNTEAFF
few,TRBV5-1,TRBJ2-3,CASSLSGRAKDTQYF
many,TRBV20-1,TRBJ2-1,CSARTSYNEQFF
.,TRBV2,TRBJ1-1,CASRVSRGGSTEAFF
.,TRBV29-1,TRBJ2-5,CSVEEGKGGTQETQYF
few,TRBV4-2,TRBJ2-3,CASSEPPDTQYF
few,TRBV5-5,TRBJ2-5,CASSDSLGPYQETQYF
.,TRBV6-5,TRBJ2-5,CATTGFQETQYF
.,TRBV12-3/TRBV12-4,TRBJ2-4,CASSLERDHQYF
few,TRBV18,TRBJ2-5,CASAPGRGQETQYF